This T cell receptor beta chain is from a study of molecular identifiers for immune sequencing clone quantification. Regarding the study as a whole: Identical TCR molecules can share a barcode, and this sharing could underestimate highly expanded clone sizes.

Germline loops: CDR1 LGHNA, CDR2 YNFKEQ. Trimming stripped 1 base from V and 0 bases from J, with 18 bases between. CDR3 length: 18 amino acids. This clonotype was detected ten times or more. What it recognizes is unknown. Naive CD8 T cells were FACS-sorted by CD8+CD4-CCR7+CD45RA+ markers. Previously described methods and listed TCR primers were used for bulk TCR libraries. MiXCR, run by TCRdb on the PCR reads, gives a single entry per CDR3 protein. This sample has under 800,000 distinct CDR3 sequences, with 25% found just once. The V call is TRBV4-2, the J call TRBJ1-1, with D possibly matching TRBD1 (5 bases). Sequencing input: naive CD8+ T cells from blood, with Jurkat cell RNA spiked in. Described subset: FACS-sorted CD8+CD4-CCR7+CD45RA+ naive T cells. This receptor was taken from a human donor in good health. Some libraries in this study had Jurkat cell RNA spiked in. The CDR3 loop reads CASSQVTGHNLMNTEAFF. The CDR3 DNA sequence: TGTGCCAGCAGCCAAGTAACAGGACACAACCTTATGAACACTGAAGCTTTCTTT.